The TCR beta chain under discussion was sequenced for a study of shared clonotypes between healthy human individuals. Generated by immunoSEQ multiplex PCR, the TCRdb table keeps only in-frame clones and is missing some. The profile covers 2.5 million or so clones, with just over 90% appearing a single time and 0.13% to 0.15% taken by the ten largest. The CDR3 runs to 15 residues. With V trimmed by 4 bases and J by 7 bases, 4 bases remained unmatched. Looked up from germline, CDR1 is KGHSH and CDR2 is LQKENI. This sequence joins TRBV18 and TRBJ1-6; 10 bases agree with TRBD1. This clonotype originated in a young man in good health. The specimen was naive CD4+ T cells sorted from blood. Regarding subset: CD45RA+ positively selected. The chain's CDR3 is CASSQGTGDNSPLHF. The CDR3 region has the DNA TGTGCCAGCTCACAAGGGACAGGGGACAATTCACCCCTCCACTTT.